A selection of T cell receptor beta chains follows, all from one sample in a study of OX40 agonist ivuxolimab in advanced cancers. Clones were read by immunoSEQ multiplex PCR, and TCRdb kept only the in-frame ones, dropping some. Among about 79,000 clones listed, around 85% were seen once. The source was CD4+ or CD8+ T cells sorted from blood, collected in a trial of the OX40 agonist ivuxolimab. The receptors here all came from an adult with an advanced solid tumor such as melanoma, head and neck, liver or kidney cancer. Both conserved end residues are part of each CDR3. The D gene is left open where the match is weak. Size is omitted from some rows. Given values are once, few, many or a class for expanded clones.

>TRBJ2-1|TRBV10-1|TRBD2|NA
TGCGCCAGCGGACTAGCGGGATGGAATGAGCAGTTCTTC
CASGLAGWNEQFF
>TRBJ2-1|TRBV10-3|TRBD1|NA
TGTGCCATCAGTGAGTCAGGGACAGGGGAATTCTTC
CAISESGTGEFF
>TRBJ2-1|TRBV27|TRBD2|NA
TGTGCCAGCAGTCCCGGGACTACCGGCGGGAATGAGCAGTTCTTC
CASSPGTTGGNEQFF
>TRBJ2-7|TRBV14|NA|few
TGTGCCAGCAGCCCCAATTCATGGTCCTACGAGCAGTACTTC
CASSPNSWSYEQYF
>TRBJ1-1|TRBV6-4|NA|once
TGTGCCAGCAGTGAGTCGGGAAACACTGAAGCTTTCTTT
CASSESGNTEAFF
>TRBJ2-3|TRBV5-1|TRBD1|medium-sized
TGCGCCAGCAGCTTAGAACAGGGGGGATGGGATACGCAGTATTTT
CASSLEQGGWDTQYF
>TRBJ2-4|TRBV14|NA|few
TGTGCCAGCAGCCAAGGACGAGACAGAGGGGTGCGGCTCCCATACTTC
CASSQGRDRGVRLPYF
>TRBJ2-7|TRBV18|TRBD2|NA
TGTGCCAGCTCAGGACCGGGACTAGCGGGGATTATCTACGAGCAGTACTTC
CASSGPGLAGIIYEQYF
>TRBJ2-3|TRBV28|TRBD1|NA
TGTGCCAGCAGTTTACCGTCGGACAGGGGGACAGATACGCAGTATTTT
CASSLPSDRGTDTQYF
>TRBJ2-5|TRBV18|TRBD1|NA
TGTGCCAGCTCCGCGGACAGGGGTGTCGAGACCCAGTACTTC
CASSADRGVETQYF
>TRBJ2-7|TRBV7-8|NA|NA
TGTGCCAGCAGCTTATTCCTGGACAGTTACGAGCAGTACTTC
CASSLFLDSYEQYF
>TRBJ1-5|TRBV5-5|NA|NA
TGTGCCAGCAGCTTCGATGGTGGACAAATCAATCAGCCCCAGCATTTT
CASSFDGGQINQPQHF
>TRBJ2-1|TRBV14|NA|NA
TGTGCCAGCAGCCAAGGAGCTAGCGCCGAGCAGTTCTTC
CASSQGASAEQFF
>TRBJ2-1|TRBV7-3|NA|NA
TGTGCCAGCGATGTTGCGGACACCGGTGAGCAGTTCTTC
CASDVADTGEQFF
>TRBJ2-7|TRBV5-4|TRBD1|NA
TGTGCCAGCAGCCCAGGGGGCTCCTACGAGCAGTACTTC
CASSPGGSYEQYF
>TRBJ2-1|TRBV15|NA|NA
TGTGCCACCAGCAGAGATCCAGTAGATGAGCAGTTCTTC
CATSRDPVDEQFF
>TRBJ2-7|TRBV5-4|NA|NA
TGTGCCAGCAGCTCCCGCTGGGACGGAGGTTACGAGCAGTACTTC
CASSSRWDGGYEQYF
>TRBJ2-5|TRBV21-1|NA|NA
TGTGCCAGCAGCAAGCAGCGGGAGAAGGCGGGGACCCAGTACTTC
CASSKQREKAGTQYF